These 22 T cell receptor beta chains share one sample of origin, sequenced in a study of blood T cell repertoires in COVID-19. Some clones are missing from TCRdb's copy, which holds only in-frame ones; the method was immunoSEQ multiplex PCR. The repertoire has approximately 330,000 clones, more than 75% of them found once; the top ten carry approximately 4%. Sequencing was performed on peripheral blood. The receptors originated from a woman aged 45-65 years with active or convalescent COVID-19.

The CDR3 sequence is CAWRYRGQVTNEKLFF. For the CDR3, the DNA is TGTGCCTGGAGATATCGAGGACAAGTAACTAATGAAAAACTGTTTTTT. The rearrangement uses TRBV30 and TRBJ1-4; a possible D gene is TRBD1 (5 bases). Germline V gene lookup returns CDR1 GTSNPN and CDR2 SVGIG (reference sequence). Trimming took 3 bases from V and 1 from J, leaving 15 bases between them. The CDR3 contains 16 residues.

The chain employs TRBV28 and TRBJ1-5; 7 bases match TRBD1. This CDR3 is built from 14 residues. The V gene's germline CDR1 is MDHEN and CDR2 SYDVKM. V lost 7 bases, J lost 1 base, and 4 bases stayed unmatched. CDR3 in amino acids: CASTIQGSNQPQHF. DNA for the CDR3: TGTGCCAGCACCATACAGGGGAGCAATCAGCCCCAGCATTTT. The full variable domain, completed using reference TRBV28 and TRBJ1-5, is DVKVTQSSRYLVKRTGEKVFLECVQDMDHENMFWYRQDPGLGLRLIYFSYDVKMKEKGDIPEGYSVSREKKERFSLILESASTNQTSMYLCASTIQGSNQPQHFGDGTRLSIL.

The CDR3 DNA is TGTGCCAGCAGTTCCATCCTGACTGGGGAGACCCAGTACTTC. Translation gives CASSSILTGETQYF. The rearrangement uses TRBV27 and TRBJ2-5; D is undetermined. V was trimmed by 4 bases and J by 5 bases, leaving 14 bases between them. The CDR3 loop spans 14 amino acids. The V gene's germline CDR1 is MNHEY and CDR2 SMNVEV (reference sequence).

The chain has TRBV30 and TRBJ2-7; the match to TRBD2 covers 7 bases. Germline CDR1 is GTSNPN and CDR2 is SVGIG (reference sequence). Trimming at V came to 0 bases and at J to 2 bases, leaving 10 bases not matched to a gene. The CDR3 totals 16 residues. CDR3 amino acids: CAWSVPGWGGTYEQYF. The DNA for the CDR3 is TGTGCCTGGAGTGTACCGGGTTGGGGGGGGACCTACGAGCAGTACTTC.

The chain carries TRBV29-1 and TRBJ2-7, with 9 nucleotides matching TRBD1. The trim removed 4 bases at V and 6 bases at J, leaving 10 bases unmatched. Germline assignment: CDR1 SQVTM and CDR2 ANQGSEA. The CDR3 covers 14 residues. This chain's CDR3 is CSVVRTGQGGEQYF. The DNA of the CDR3 is TGCAGCGTTGTTCGGACGGGACAGGGCGGCGAGCAGTACTTC.

CDR3: CSVRTSVSYEQYF. CDR3 nucleotide sequence: TGCAGCGTTCGGACTAGCGTTTCCTACGAGCAGTACTTC. The chain employs TRBV29-1 and TRBJ2-7; TRBD2 agrees at 9 bases. Germline assignment: CDR1 SQVTM and CDR2 ANQGSEA. V shed 5 bases, J shed 1 base, and the junction held 3 bases outside the gene matches. This CDR3 has 13 residues.

This chain connects TRBV12-3 or TRBV12-4 to TRBJ1-2, with a possible D match to TRBD1 (5 bases). The length of the CDR3 is 13 residues. Trimming left V 2 bases short and J 7 bases short, with 11 bases between. CDR3 loop: CASSLTGVAGYTF. The CDR3 DNA is TGTGCCAGCAGTTTAACGGGGGTGGCTGGCTACACCTTC.

The chain joins TRBV5-1 to TRBJ1-1; the D gene is possibly TRBD1 (5 bases). Germline V lookup: CDR1 SGHRS, CDR2 YFSETQ. The CDR3 is 15 residues long. Trimming took 0 bases from V and 4 from J, leaving 13 bases between them. In nucleotides, the CDR3 is TGCGCCAGCAGCTTGGAGCCCGCGGGGGGCACTGAAGCTTTCTTT. Translation: CASSLEPAGGTEAFF.

V is TRBV7-9 and J is TRBJ2-1; 9 bases are shared with TRBD1. The ends lost 4 bases at V and 8 bases at J; junction bases unmatched: 9. Germline-derived CDR1 and CDR2 are SEHNR and FQNEAQ (reference sequence). CDR3 size: 15 residues. The CDR3 loop is CASSYRGLRYDEQFF. The CDR3, as DNA: TGTGCCAGCAGCTACAGGGGGCTACGATACGATGAGCAGTTCTTC.

The genes are TRBV18 and TRBJ2-2; D not certain. The V gene lost 3 bases and the J gene lost 3 bases, with 8 bases spanning the gap. CDR1 KGHSH and CDR2 LQKENI come from the germline V gene. This CDR3 has 14 residues. CDR3 coding DNA: TGTGCCAGCTCACCTTTTAGAGACACCGGGGAGCTGTTTTTT. Encoded protein: CASSPFRDTGELFF.

This clone was observed once. This rearrangement joins TRBV19 to TRBJ2-7; D gene ambiguous. In germline, CDR1 is LNHDA, CDR2 SQIVND (reference sequence). The CDR3 contains 15 residues. The V end was cut by 1 base, the J end by 0 bases, with 10 bases between. Here the CDR3 reads CASSIVGSSSYEQYF. The CDR3 nucleotides are TGTGCCAGTAGTATAGTCGGCTCTAGCTCCTACGAGCAGTACTTC.

The chain carries TRBV18 and TRBJ1-1, with D unclear. This CDR3 contains 15 residues. V shed 3 bases and J shed 0 bases, with 11 bases lying between them. Germline assignment: CDR1 KGHSH and CDR2 LQKENI. CDR3 coding DNA: TGTGCCAGCTCACCGCCTCCCACAGTGAACACTGAAGCTTTCTTT. The encoded protein is CASSPPPTVNTEAFF.

As for this clone: The same CDR3 arises from other DNA sequences in this sample as well. This chain connects TRBV7-2 to TRBJ1-2, with 7 bases that match TRBD1. With V trimmed by 5 bases and J by 2 bases, 2 bases remained unmatched. Germline values: CDR1 SGHTA, CDR2 FQGNSA. The CDR3 covers 13 residues. CDR3 region: CASSPGQNYGYTF. The CDR3 DNA reads as TGTGCCAGCAGCCCGGGACAGAACTATGGCTACACCTTC.

The V gene is TRBV28, the J gene TRBJ2-7, with 7 bases matching TRBD2. Per germline, CDR1 MDHEN and CDR2 SYDVKM. With 6 bases clipped from V and 3 bases from J, the junction kept 5 bases outside the gene matches. The CDR3 contains 13 residues. The DNA of the CDR3 is TGTGCCAGCAGACTAGGACTAGGCTACGAGCAGTACTTC. Its protein product is CASRLGLGYEQYF. Supplemented by reference TRBV28 and TRBJ2-7, the full variable domain reads DVKVTQSSRYLVKRTGEKVFLECVQDMDHENMFWYRQDPGLGLRLIYFSYDVKMKEKGDIPEGYSVSREKKERFSLILESASTNQTSMYLCASRLGLGYEQYFGPGTRLTVT.

The rearrangement links TRBV11-1 to TRBJ1-1; no firm D call. V gave up 6 bases and J gave up 3 bases, with 5 bases separating them. Germline V gives CDR1 SGHAT, CDR2 FQDESV (reference sequence). The CDR3 has 11 residues. The CDR3 is CASSADTEAFF. The CDR3 coding sequence is TGTGCCAGCAGTGCGGACACTGAAGCTTTCTTT.

The chain couples TRBV7-6 to TRBJ2-2; perhaps TRBD1 as D (5 bases). CDR1 SGHVS and CDR2 FNYEAQ come from the germline V gene. V was clipped by 5 bases and J by 1 base, with 11 bases between them. The CDR3 length is 15 residues. CDR3 sequence (DNA): TGTGCCAGCAGCCGTGGACAATTGAACACCGGGGAGCTGTTTTTT. Protein: CASSRGQLNTGELFF.

The chain couples TRBV4-3 to TRBJ2-7, with 9 nucleotides matching TRBD1. This CDR3 is 14 amino acids long. Trimming removed 4 bases from V and 1 base from J; junction bases left unmatched: 2. Germline V gives CDR1 LGHNA, CDR2 YSLEER. The CDR3 coding sequence is TGCGCCAGCAGCCCCGGGACAGGGTCCTACGAGCAGTACTTC. Its translation: CASSPGTGSYEQYF.

The V call is TRBV14, the J call TRBJ1-1; no clear D gene. V dropped 5 bases and J dropped 3 bases, with 16 bases sitting between them. The CDR3 is 15 amino acids. CDR1 is SGHDN and CDR2 is FVKESK in the germline V gene. The CDR3 reads CASSGYSAGDTEAFF. The CDR3 nucleotides read TGTGCCAGCAGCGGATACAGTGCCGGGGACACTGAAGCTTTCTTT.

This chain links TRBV4-3 with TRBJ1-1, with TRBD1 matching over 7 bases. CDR1 and CDR2 (germline): LGHNA, YSLEER. V shed 0 bases, J shed 6 bases, and the junction held 7 bases outside the gene matches. This CDR3 is built from 15 residues. CDR3 region: CASSQEDRTSAEAFF. In nucleotides, the CDR3 is TGCGCCAGCAGCCAAGAGGACAGGACCTCCGCTGAAGCTTTCTTT.

The CDR3 protein is CATSESPIEQPQHF. The CDR3 bases are TGTGCCACCAGCGAAAGTCCCATCGAGCAGCCCCAGCATTTT. The chain recombines TRBV24-1 with TRBJ1-5, with D uncertain. CDR1 is KGHDR, CDR2 SFDVKD, per germline. Between the trimmed V and J ends, which lost 7 bases and 7 bases, there was a span of 16 bases. The CDR3 runs to 14 residues.

CDR3 loop: CASSRQGPNTEAFF. CDR3 bases: TGTGCCAGCAGCCGACAGGGCCCCAACACTGAAGCTTTCTTT. The chain has TRBV7-9 and TRBJ1-1, with 7 positions matching TRBD1. Trimming at V came to 5 bases and at J to 2 bases, leaving 5 bases not matched to a gene. This CDR3 has 14 amino acids. The germline V gene has CDR1 SEHNR and CDR2 FQNEAQ (reference sequence).

V and J are TRBV6-2 or TRBV6-3 and TRBJ1-5; no reliable D call. Trimming stripped 6 bases from V and 4 bases from J, with 16 bases between. Looked up from germline, CDR1 is MNHEY and CDR2 is SVGEGT. CDR3 length: 15 residues. CDR3 in DNA: TGTGCCAGCAGCCACGCCGGGAATAATAATCAGCCCCAGCATTTT. Translation gives CASSHAGNNNQPQHF.